This entry lists 14 T cell receptor beta chains sequenced from one sample in a study. Adaptor-ligated barcode primers were used to amplify TRBV12-4/TRBJ1-2 clonotypes. One entry per CDR3 protein results from TCRdb running MiXCR on the multiplex PCR reads. The sample has 1,300 or so distinct CDR3 sequences, roughly 21% seen once. The specimen was memory CD4+ T cells sorted from blood. Subset of the sample: memory CD4+ T cells, CD4+CD45RO+CD25-. The receptor set was obtained from a female donor with breast cancer.

This clonotype was seen a handful of times. The CDR3 loop reads CASSWTVGYGYTF. The CDR3 bases are TGTGCCAGCAGTTGGACAGTCGGTTATGGCTACACCTTC. The rearrangement joins TRBV12-3 or TRBV12-4 to TRBJ1-2, with TRBD1 as a possible D gene (6 bases). V shed 4 bases and J shed 5 bases, with 11 bases lying between them. There are 13 residues in the CDR3.

This rearrangement joins TRBV12-3 or TRBV12-4 to TRBJ1-2; 7 bases fit TRBD1. The CDR3 sequence is 11 residues long. The J segment lost 7 bases and the V segment lost 7 bases, leaving 3 bases of the junction unmatched. CDR3 bases: TGTGCCAGCATGACAGGGAGTGGCTACACCTTC. Protein sequence: CASMTGSGYTF.

This clonotype is categorized as medium-sized. The V call is TRBV12-3 or TRBV12-4, the J call TRBJ1-2; possibly TRBD1 for D (5 bases). V was trimmed by 6 bases and J by 14 bases, leaving 13 bases between them. The CDR3 loop spans 10 amino acids. The CDR3 spells CASSLGVETF. CDR3 nucleotides: TGTGCCAGCAGCCTAGGGGTGGAGACCTTC.

The chain carries TRBV12-3 or TRBV12-4 and TRBJ1-2; TRBD1 is a possible D gene (5 bases). The CDR3 runs 13 residues. The ends were cut back, 5 bases at V and 4 bases at J, with 11 bases in the middle. The CDR3 DNA sequence: TGTGCCAGCAGTCCAGACAGCAGCTATGGCTACACCTTC. Protein product: CASSPDSSYGYTF.

This clonotype is labeled as large. CDR3 DNA sequence: TGTGCCAGCAGTTTTGACACCTATGGCTACACCTTC. Its translation: CASSFDTYGYTF. The V and J genes are TRBV12-3 or TRBV12-4 and TRBJ1-2; D gene ambiguous. This CDR3 contains 12 residues. The V end was cut by 3 bases, the J end by 4 bases, with 6 bases between.

J is TRBJ1-2 and V is TRBV12-3 or TRBV12-4; D may be TRBD1 (6 bases). Between the trimmed V and J ends, which lost 6 bases and 3 bases, there was a span of 11 bases. The CDR3 extends over 13 amino acids. Here the CDR3 reads CASRAQGDYGYTF. The CDR3 DNA sequence: TGTGCCAGCAGAGCACAGGGTGACTATGGCTACACCTTC.

By frequency in the sample, this clonotype is large. The genes are TRBV12-3 or TRBV12-4 and TRBJ1-2; D is uncertain. The CDR3 is made up of 13 amino acids. V was pared by 7 bases and J by 5 bases, with 14 bases between. The CDR3 region has the DNA TGTGCCAGCATTCAACAGCTAGGATATGGCTACACCTTC. Its translation: CASIQQLGYGYTF.

This clonotype was observed a handful of times. The chain uses TRBV12-3 or TRBV12-4 and TRBJ1-2; D perhaps matches TRBD1 (5 bases). V was clipped by 0 bases and J by 7 bases, with 12 bases between them. The length of the CDR3 is 14 residues. The CDR3 loop reads CASSLALRGSGYTF. The CDR3 bases are TGTGCCAGCAGTTTAGCGCTGAGGGGTTCTGGCTACACCTTC.

This clonotype rates as medium-sized (0.01 to 0.1%). The genes are TRBV12-3 or TRBV12-4 and TRBJ1-2; D may be TRBD1 (5 bases). The CDR3 is 13 amino acids. V was clipped by 3 bases and J by 4 bases, with 9 bases between them. In nucleotides, the CDR3 is TGTGCCAGCAGTTTCAAGGGGAGCTATGGCTACACCTTC. This gives the protein CASSFKGSYGYTF.

This clonotype is categorized as large. The V and J genes are TRBV12-3 or TRBV12-4 and TRBJ1-2, with TRBD1 matching 10 bases. Trimming at V came to 7 bases and at J to 4 bases, leaving 9 bases not matched to a gene. CDR3 length equals 15 residues. The CDR3 is CASMPAGTGAYGYTF. Here the CDR3 DNA reads TGTGCCAGCATGCCAGCCGGGACAGGGGCCTATGGCTACACCTTC.

This clonotype has only one observation. The V gene is TRBV12-3 or TRBV12-4, the J gene TRBJ1-2, with unresolved D. The CDR3 runs to 15 residues. The germline V and J ends were trimmed by 6 bases and 4 bases, with 18 bases remaining between them. This CDR3 is CASSRVAARGYGYTF. The CDR3 coding sequence is TGTGCCAGCAGCCGAGTAGCAGCAAGAGGCTATGGCTACACCTTC.

In this sample, this clonotype turned up a few times. The V gene is TRBV12-3 or TRBV12-4, the J gene TRBJ1-2, with 8 bases identical to TRBD1. The trim removed 7 bases at V and 4 bases at J, leaving 8 bases unmatched. This CDR3 contains 14 residues. CDR3 region: CASNGQGLLYGYTF. The CDR3 DNA follows: TGTGCCAGCAACGGACAGGGCCTCCTCTATGGCTACACCTTC.

This clonotype was detected a few times. The V call is TRBV12-3 or TRBV12-4, the J call TRBJ1-2; the D is unclear. The CDR3 consists of 13 residues. Trimming shortened V by 8 bases and J by 3 bases, and 13 bases separated the two germline ends. The CDR3 is CASRPDGDYGYTF. CDR3 nucleotides: TGTGCCAGCCGACCGGATGGAGACTATGGCTACACCTTC.

This clonotype is deemed large. The chain joins TRBV12-3 or TRBV12-4 to TRBJ1-2, with TRBD1 matching 10 bases. V lost 3 bases, J lost 4 bases, and 11 bases stayed unmatched. There are 17 residues in the CDR3. The CDR3 loop is CASSFHTGTGASYGYTF. In DNA form, the CDR3 reads TGTGCCAGCAGTTTTCACACCGGGACAGGGGCCAGCTATGGCTACACCTTC.